This T cell receptor beta chain was identified during a study of T-cell reconstitution after alpha-beta-depleted transplantation in children. Notes on the study in general: The authors attributed T-cell counts and diversity one year after transplant mostly to newly produced T cells. In some patients, recipient T cells and intrathymic progenitors surviving conditioning explained high day-60 diversity. The study reportedly traced alpha-beta T cells about two months after transplant to several hundred expanded graft clones.

The CDR3 runs to 17 residues. J gave up 5 bases and V 1 base, and 11 bases lay outside the gene matches. Germline V CDR1 and CDR2: SEHNR, FQNEAQ (reference sequence). The authors prepared the TCRbeta library with unique molecular identifiers. TCRdb re-analysed the PCR reads in MiXCR, keeping a single row per CDR3 protein. The data show 780,000 or so distinct CDR3 sequences, 15% to 20% seen once. Comments on this clonotype: Its cognate antigen is unknown.

The sample was PBMCs, mostly from graft donor cells, taken 360 days after TCRalphabeta/CD19-depleted stem cell transplant. The sequence was collected from a male patient aged 10 to 17 who had a stem cell transplant for acute lymphoblastic leukemia, so the T cells may come from the graft donor. This chain uses TRBV7-9 with TRBJ2-1, with 7 bases matching TRBD2. The CDR3 is CASSLGRERSYNNEQFF. CDR3 coding DNA: TGTGCCAGCAGCTTAGGGCGGGAGAGGAGTTACAACAATGAGCAGTTCTTC.